The 3 T cell receptor beta chains listed next were all sequenced from one sample in a study of blood T cell repertoires in COVID-19 (dated by TCRdb to about 2020). Library construction relied on the immunoSEQ multiplex PCR assay. TCRdb's version of the immuneACCESS table is confined to in-frame rearrangements and falls short of the full clone set. An unresolved V gene accounts for under half of the shortfall where checked; the remainder is of unknown origin. Within this sample are 250,000 to 300,000 clones, with around 88% of them counted one time only. The biggest ten clones account for under 10% of the sample. Sequencing was carried out using PBMCs or T cells enriched from blood (not recorded which). These receptors came from a man aged 40-49 years who had recovered from COVID-19.

V is TRBV5-4 and J is TRBJ1-5; D possibly corresponds to TRBD1 (6 bases). V was trimmed by 3 bases and J by 8 bases, leaving 15 bases between them. There are 14 residues in the CDR3. The germline CDR1 and CDR2 sequences are SGHNT and YYREEE (reference sequence). For the CDR3, the DNA is TGTGCCAGCAGCTCCGACCCAAAGGGGGAGCCCCAGCATTTT. Protein sequence: CASSSDPKGEPQHF.

The CDR3 DNA sequence: TGCAGTGCTACTAGGGGGCAGCCCCAGCATTTT. Its translation is CSATRGQPQHF. This chain links TRBV20-1 with TRBJ1-5; D is perhaps TRBD1 (6 bases). This CDR3 spans 11 amino acids. Deletions cut 4 bases from V and 7 bases from J, with 8 bases between. The germline V gene encodes CDR1 DFQATT and CDR2 SNEGSKA (reference sequence).

The chain joins TRBV7-3 to TRBJ2-2; D is perhaps TRBD1 (6 bases). Germline lookup yields CDR1 SGHTA and CDR2 FQGTGA. Trimming took off 5 bases at V and 4 bases at J, with 14 bases between the two ends. This CDR3 is 15 amino acids long. The CDR3 protein is CASSPTRTATGELFF. The CDR3 DNA reads TGTGCCAGCAGCCCGACCCGGACAGCCACCGGGGAGCTGTTTTTT.